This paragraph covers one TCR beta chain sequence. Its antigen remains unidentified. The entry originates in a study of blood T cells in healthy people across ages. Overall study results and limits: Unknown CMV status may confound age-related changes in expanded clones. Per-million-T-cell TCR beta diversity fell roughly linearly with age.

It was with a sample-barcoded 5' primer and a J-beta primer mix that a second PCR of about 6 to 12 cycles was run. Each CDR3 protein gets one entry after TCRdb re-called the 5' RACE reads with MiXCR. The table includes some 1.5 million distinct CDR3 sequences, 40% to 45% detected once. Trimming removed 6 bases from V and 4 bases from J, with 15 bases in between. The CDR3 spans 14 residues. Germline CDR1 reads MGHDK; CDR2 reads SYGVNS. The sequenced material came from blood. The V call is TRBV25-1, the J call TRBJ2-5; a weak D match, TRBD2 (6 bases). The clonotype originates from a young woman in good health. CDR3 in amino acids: CASSGGDPRETQYF. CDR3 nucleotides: TGTGCCAGCAGCGGCGGGGACCCTAGAGAGACCCAGTACTTC.